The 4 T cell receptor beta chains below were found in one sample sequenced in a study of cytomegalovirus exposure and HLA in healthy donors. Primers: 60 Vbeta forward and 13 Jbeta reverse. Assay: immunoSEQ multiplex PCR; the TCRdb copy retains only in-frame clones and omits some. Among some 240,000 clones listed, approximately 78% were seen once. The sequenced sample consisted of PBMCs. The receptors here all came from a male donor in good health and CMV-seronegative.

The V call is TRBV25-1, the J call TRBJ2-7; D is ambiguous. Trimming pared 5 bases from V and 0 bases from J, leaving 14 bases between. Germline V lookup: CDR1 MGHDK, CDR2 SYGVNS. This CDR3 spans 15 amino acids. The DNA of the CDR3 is TGTGCCAGCAGTCATAGACATACCGCCTCCTACGAGCAGTACTTC. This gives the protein CASSHRHTASYEQYF.

The CDR3: CASTPGLAGGQTQYF. The CDR3 DNA follows: TGTGCCAGCACCCCGGGACTAGCGGGAGGGCAGACCCAGTACTTC. This chain uses TRBV2 with TRBJ2-5, with 16 bases that match TRBD2. The CDR3 loop spans 15 amino acids. V gave up 7 bases and J gave up 6 bases; unmatched junction bases: 5. Germline V gene lookup returns CDR1 SNHLY and CDR2 FYNNEI.

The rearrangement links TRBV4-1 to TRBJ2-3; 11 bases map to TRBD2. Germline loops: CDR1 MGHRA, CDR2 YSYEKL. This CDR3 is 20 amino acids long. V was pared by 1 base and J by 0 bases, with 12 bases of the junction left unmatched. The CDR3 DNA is TGCGCCAGCAGCCAAGGGACTAGCGGGCGTCGTATACATAGCACAGATACGCAGTATTTT. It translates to CASSQGTSGRRIHSTDTQYF.

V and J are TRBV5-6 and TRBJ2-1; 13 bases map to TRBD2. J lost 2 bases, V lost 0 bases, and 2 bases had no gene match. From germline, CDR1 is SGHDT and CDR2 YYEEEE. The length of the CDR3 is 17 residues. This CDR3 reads CASSLGLAGGTYNEQFF. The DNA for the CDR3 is TGTGCCAGCAGCTTGGGACTAGCGGGAGGCACCTACAATGAGCAGTTCTTC.